This T cell receptor (beta chain) was sequenced during a study of shared clonotypes between healthy human individuals. Study as a whole: Per donor, CD8 memory used one plate, CD8 naive used two, CD4 memory used three and CD4 naive used three.

Methods used by the authors: ImmunoSEQ output held junction-only sequences without quality scores, so filtering differed. Generated by immunoSEQ multiplex PCR, the TCRdb table keeps only in-frame clones and is missing some. V, J and clone size reflect that table, while D and trimming were determined from the DNA. The sample has approximately 810,000 clones, about 92% seen once; the top ten hold under 30%. CD45RO-negative cells were positively selected for CCR7, leaving out terminally differentiated effector memory CD45RA+ cells. The V gene end was trimmed by 2 bases and the J gene end by 3 bases; junction bases not matched to a gene: 7. The CDR3 sequence is 16 residues long. Germline CDR1 is LGHNT and CDR2 is FRNRAP.

V is TRBV12-5 and J is TRBJ2-3, with 8 bases identical to TRBD1. This receptor was obtained from a man aged 25-40 years in good health. Specimen: naive CD8+ T cells sorted from blood. The DNA of the CDR3 is TGTGCTAGTGGTTTGTGGACAGGGTCAGCGACAGATACGCAGTATTTT. Residues: CASGLWTGSATDTQYF. The full variable domain, rest sourced from reference TRBV12-5 and TRBJ2-3, is DARVTQTPRHKVTEMGQEVTMRCQPILGHNTVFWYRQTMMQGLELLAYFRNRAPLDDSGMPKDRFSAEMPDATLATLKIQPSEPRDSAVYFCASGLWTGSATDTQYFGPGTRLTVL.